This T cell receptor (beta chain) was recovered during a study of control samples from healthy donors and cancer patients. CDR3 length: 17 amino acids. Germline values: CDR1 SGHVS, CDR2 FNYEAQ. V gave up 1 base and J gave up 2 bases, with 15 bases separating them. The method was immunoSEQ multiplex PCR; TCRdb's version includes in-frame clones alone and lacks a portion of them. The table has around 20,000 clones, around 89% seen once. The V gene is TRBV7-6, the J gene TRBJ1-5; D is unresolved. Sequencing was performed on PBMCs. The clonotype comes from a woman aged 60-70 years with head and neck cancer. CDR3 DNA sequence: TGTGCCAGCAGCTTAGGTCGGGGTCCTTCAGGCAATCAGCCCCAGCATTTT. The encoded protein is CASSLGRGPSGNQPQHF.